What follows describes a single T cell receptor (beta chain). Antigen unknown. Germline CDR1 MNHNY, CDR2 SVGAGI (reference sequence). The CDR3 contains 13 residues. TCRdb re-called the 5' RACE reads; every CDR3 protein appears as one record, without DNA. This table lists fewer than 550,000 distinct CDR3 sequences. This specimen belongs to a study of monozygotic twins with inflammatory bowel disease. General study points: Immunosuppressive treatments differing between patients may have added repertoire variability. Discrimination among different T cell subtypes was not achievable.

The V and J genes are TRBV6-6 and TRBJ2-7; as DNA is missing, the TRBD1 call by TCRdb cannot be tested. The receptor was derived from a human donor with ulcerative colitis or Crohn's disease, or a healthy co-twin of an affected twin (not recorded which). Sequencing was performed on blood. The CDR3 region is CASSSRGVGEQYF.